The 30 T cell receptor beta chains presented below share a single source sample, sequenced in a study of cytomegalovirus exposure and HLA in healthy donors. In the PCR, 60 Vbeta and 13 Jbeta primers were used. Profiled with immunoSEQ multiplex PCR; TCRdb holds only in-frame clones, not every one. The sample consists of approximately 150,000 clones, roughly 80% of them appearing once. Source material: PBMCs. Receptor source: a woman in her forties in good health and CMV-seronegative.

This chain links TRBV7-2 with TRBJ2-7; 7 nucleotides line up with TRBD2. CDR1 and CDR2 from the germline V gene are SGHTA and FQGNSA. The CDR3 runs to 11 residues. The junction had 2 bases not matched to a gene; V was cut back by 5 bases and J by 7 bases. The CDR3: CASSGGGEQYF. For the CDR3, the DNA is TGTGCCAGCAGCGGGGGAGGGGAGCAGTACTTC. Looking up the rest from reference TRBV7-2 and TRBJ2-7 gives the full variable domain: GAGVSQSPSNKVTEKGKDVELRCDPISGHTALYWYRQSLGQGLEFLIYFQGNSAPDKSGLPSDRFSAERTGGSVSTLTIQRTQQEDSAVYLCASSGGGEQYFGPGTRLTVT.

The rearrangement joins TRBV19 to TRBJ1-3; maybe TRBD1 (5 bases). Between the trimmed V and J ends, which lost 9 bases and 4 bases, there was a span of 19 bases. There are 15 residues in the CDR3. CDR1 is LNHDA and CDR2 is SQIVND in the germline V gene (reference sequence). The CDR3 DNA follows: TGTGCCAGCCGATTCGCGGACACGAAGGGAAACACCATATATTTT. This sequence encodes CASRFADTKGNTIYF.

On this clone: At one of its ends the junction is not consistent with the germline gene, which may arise from a read error. This chain links TRBV29-1 with TRBJ2-7, with 11 bases fitting TRBD2. The CDR3 sequence is 19 residues long. In germline, CDR1 is SQVTM, CDR2 ANQGSEA. CDR3 residues: CTTTGAEIAGGPGLLGPVF. The CDR3 region has the DNA TGCACTACCACGGGGGCCGAAATAGCGGGAGGGCCGGGCTTATTGGGCCCCGTCTTC.

The chain recombines TRBV9 with TRBJ2-3; D is perhaps TRBD2 (5 bases). Germline assignment: CDR1 SGDLS and CDR2 YYNGEE. This CDR3 has 15 residues. V lost 0 bases to trimming and J lost 0 bases, with 8 bases between them. The CDR3 protein is CASSVGGASTDTQYF. CDR3 nucleotide sequence: TGTGCCAGCAGCGTAGGGGGAGCCAGCACAGATACGCAGTATTTT.

The chain recombines TRBV7-2 with TRBJ2-5, with TRBD2 matching 8 bases. CDR1 is SGHTA and CDR2 is FQGNSA in the germline V gene. J lost 0 bases, V lost 4 bases, and 13 bases had no gene match. CDR3 length: 18 amino acids. CDR3 protein: CASSSPLLAGRHQETQYF. The CDR3 region has the DNA TGTGCCAGCAGCTCACCACTATTAGCGGGGAGGCACCAAGAGACCCAGTACTTC.

The gene calls are TRBV7-9 and TRBJ1-5; 8 nucleotides line up with TRBD1. CDR3 length: 14 amino acids. V trimming: 6 bases; J trimming: 2 bases; junction bases outside the gene matches: 3. In germline, CDR1 is SEHNR, CDR2 FQNEAQ (reference sequence). The CDR3 nucleotides read TGTGCCAGCAGAGGACAGGGTGGCAATCAGCCCCAGCATTTT. It yields the protein CASRGQGGNQPQHF.

CDR3 sequence (DNA): TGTGCCAGCAGCCGACCGGGACTAGCTACCGGGGAGCTGTTTTTT. The encoded protein is CASSRPGLATGELFF. The chain employs TRBV7-2 and TRBJ2-2, with 9 bases that match TRBD2. This CDR3 has 15 residues. J was trimmed by 5 bases and V by 5 bases; bases with no gene match: 6. Germline V gene data show CDR1 as SGHTA and CDR2 as FQGNSA.

The chain links TRBV4-1 to TRBJ2-7; 9 bases line up with TRBD1. CDR1 is MGHRA and CDR2 is YSYEKL in the germline V gene. The CDR3 extends over 18 amino acids. V gave up 1 base and J gave up 0 bases; unmatched junction bases: 10. For the CDR3, the DNA is TGCGCCAGCAGCCAAGCGGGGAGCAGGGACAGGGCCTCCTACGAGCAGTACTTC. Translated: CASSQAGSRDRASYEQYF.

The chain is built from TRBV15 and TRBJ1-6; no clear D. Trimming pared 0 bases from V and 6 bases from J, leaving 9 bases between. CDR3 size: 15 residues. CDR1 is LNHNV, CDR2 YYDKDF, per germline (reference sequence). CDR3 in amino acids: CATSRDPSGNSPLHF. CDR3 nucleotides: TGTGCCACCAGCAGAGACCCGTCCGGTAATTCACCCCTCCACTTT.

The chain is built from TRBV7-6 and TRBJ2-5; 8 bases agree with TRBD1. The J call could be wrong; TRBJ2-7 is a better fit for the DNA end. CDR1 is SGHVS and CDR2 is FNYEAQ in the germline V gene. The CDR3 runs to 15 residues. CDR3 coding DNA: TGTGCCAGCAGCCAAGAAACAGGGGGTAGCTACGAGCAGTACTTC. The encoded protein is CASSQETGGSYEQYF.

The rearrangement joins TRBV30 to TRBJ2-5; TRBD2 aligns across 7 bases. The CDR3 has 15 amino acids. After removal of 0 bases from V and 0 bases from J, the junction contained 4 bases not matched to a gene. Germline loops: CDR1 GTSNPN, CDR2 SVGIG (reference sequence). The CDR3 bases are TGTGCCTGGAGTGTACGACGGGGGGACCAAGAGACCCAGTACTTC. It translates to CAWSVRRGDQETQYF. Supplemented by reference TRBV30 and TRBJ2-5, the full variable domain reads SQTIHQWPATLVQPVGSPLSLECTVEGTSNPNLYWYRQAAGRGLQLLFYSVGIGQISSEVPQNLSASRPQDRQFILSSKKLLLSDSGFYLCAWSVRRGDQETQYFGPGTRLLVL.

CDR3 in DNA: TGCGCCAGCAGCCAAGAACTAGCGGGGTATGAGACCCAGTACTTC. Translating gives CASSQELAGYETQYF. This chain joins TRBV4-3 and TRBJ2-5, with 10 bases aligning to TRBD2. This CDR3 comprises 15 residues. The V and J ends lost 0 bases and 5 bases, in that order; junction bases with no gene match: 3. Germline V gene lookup returns CDR1 LGHNA and CDR2 YSLEER.

This clone occurred a few times. The genes are TRBV5-1 and TRBJ2-1, with 10 bases fitting TRBD2. The CDR3 spans 17 residues. After removal of 1 base from V and 8 bases from J, the junction contained 12 bases not matched to a gene. In germline, CDR1 is SGHRS, CDR2 YFSETQ. CDR3 amino acids: CASSLITSGTPWDEQFF. The CDR3 bases are TGCGCCAGCAGCTTGATCACTAGCGGGACCCCCTGGGATGAGCAGTTCTTC.

The chain employs TRBV6-6 and TRBJ2-7, with 7 bases identical to TRBD1. With V trimmed by 5 bases and J by 1 base, 5 bases remained unmatched. This CDR3 is 14 amino acids long. Germline V gene sequence: CDR1 MNHNY, CDR2 SVGAGI (reference sequence). This chain's CDR3 is CASSPGQFSYEQYF. The CDR3 DNA follows: TGTGCCAGCAGTCCGGGACAGTTTTCCTACGAGCAGTACTTC.

CDR3 region: CASSYSMQNNSPLHF. The CDR3 DNA is TGTGCCAGCAGTTACTCAATGCAGAATAATTCACCCCTCCACTTT. V usage is TRBV6-6 and J usage is TRBJ1-6; D is ambiguous. CDR1 is MNHNY, CDR2 SVGAGI, per germline (reference sequence). Trimming shortened V by 0 bases and J by 5 bases, and 8 bases separated the two germline ends. CDR3 length: 15 amino acids.

The genes are TRBV30 and TRBJ2-7, with 7 positions matching TRBD1. The CDR3 consists of 15 residues. Trimming cost V 4 bases and J 0 bases; bases outside gene matches: 9. Germline lookup yields CDR1 GTSNPN and CDR2 SVGIG (reference sequence). The CDR3 loop is CAWIDLGQNSYEQYF. CDR3 coding DNA: TGTGCCTGGATCGATCTGGGACAGAACTCCTACGAGCAGTACTTC.

The V and J genes are TRBV10-2 and TRBJ1-1; tentative D call: TRBD1 (6 bases). Germline-derived CDR1 and CDR2 are WSHSY and SAAADI. This CDR3 spans 17 amino acids. The V and J ends lost 0 bases and 5 bases respectively, with 19 bases between them. The CDR3 sequence: CASSESLEQGHETEAFF. CDR3 DNA sequence: TGCGCCAGCAGTGAGTCTTTAGAACAGGGCCATGAAACTGAAGCTTTCTTT.

The genes are TRBV28 and TRBJ1-2; the match to TRBD1 covers 8 bases. Germline trimming cut 5 bases from V and 4 bases from J; bases unmatched to any gene: 0. The CDR3 totals 12 residues. CDR1 and CDR2 from the germline V gene are MDHEN and SYDVKM. CDR3 bases: TGTGCCAGCAGTGGACAGGGCTATGGCTACACCTTC. Protein sequence: CASSGQGYGYTF.

The chain carries TRBV7-9 and TRBJ2-2; 9 positions match TRBD1. This CDR3 has 17 residues. V lost 0 bases and J lost 3; bases outside the gene matches: 5. Germline V gene data show CDR1 as SEHNR and CDR2 as FQNEAQ (reference sequence). CDR3 bases: TGTGCCAGCAGCTTAGCTACAGGGGGCTTGTACACCGGGGAGCTGTTTTTT. It codes for CASSLATGGLYTGELFF.

The rearrangement joins TRBV28 to TRBJ2-7, with TRBD1 matching 10 bases. This CDR3 is built from 14 residues. J lost 4 bases, V lost 7 bases, and 7 bases had no gene match. Germline V gene data show CDR1 as MDHEN and CDR2 as SYDVKM. CDR3 sequence reads: CASKGTGDWYEQYF. CDR3 nucleotides: TGTGCCAGCAAAGGGACAGGGGATTGGTACGAGCAGTACTTC.

The table lists this clone with a few counts. The chain joins TRBV6-5 to TRBJ1-4; D is unclear. CDR1 and CDR2 (germline): MNHEY, SVGAGI. The CDR3 extends over 13 amino acids. Trimming left V 4 bases short and J 8 bases short, with 11 bases between. The CDR3 spells CASSWEGREKLFF. CDR3 DNA sequence: TGTGCCAGCAGTTGGGAGGGCCGGGAAAAACTGTTTTTT.

The V gene is TRBV28, the J gene TRBJ2-5; 7 bases map to TRBD1. CDR1 is MDHEN and CDR2 is SYDVKM in the germline V gene. V gave up 6 bases and J gave up 3 bases; unmatched junction bases: 4. This CDR3 comprises 13 residues. CDR3 amino acids: CASRLQGKETQYF. CDR3 bases: TGTGCCAGCAGACTACAGGGGAAAGAGACCCAGTACTTC.

The chain recombines TRBV11-3 with TRBJ2-1; D is perhaps TRBD2 (6 bases). CDR1 is SGHNT, CDR2 YENEEA, per germline. The CDR3 is 19 amino acids. V lost 2 bases to trimming and J lost 0 bases, with 20 bases between them. The CDR3 loop is CASSLNHRDLATSYNEQFF. CDR3 DNA sequence: TGTGCCAGCAGCTTAAACCATCGGGACCTAGCGACCTCCTACAATGAGCAGTTCTTC.

The chain links TRBV19 to TRBJ1-3; D possibly corresponds to TRBD1 (6 bases). The germline gives CDR1 LNHDA, CDR2 SQIVND (reference sequence). Trimming took 6 bases from V and 2 from J, leaving 14 bases between them. This CDR3 comprises 15 residues. CDR3 loop: CASSPGHQAGNTIYF. The DNA of the CDR3 is TGTGCCAGTAGCCCGGGACACCAGGCTGGAAACACCATATATTTT. The full variable domain, rest sourced from reference TRBV19 and TRBJ1-3, is DGGITQSPKYLFRKEGQNVTLSCEQNLNHDAMYWYRQDPGQGLRLIYYSQIVNDFQKGDIAEGYSVSREKKESFPLTVTSAQKNPTAFYLCASSPGHQAGNTIYFGEGSWLTVV.

Only one count was recorded for this clone. The rearrangement uses TRBV6-5 and TRBJ2-1; TRBD2 aligns across 8 bases. The J segment lost 4 bases and the V segment lost 6 bases, leaving 8 bases of the junction unmatched. The CDR3 is 15 amino acids. Per germline, CDR1 MNHEY and CDR2 SVGAGI. The CDR3 nucleotides read TGTGCCAGCAGAGAACTAGCGGCTCTATACAATGAGCAGTTCTTC. It is translated as CASRELAALYNEQFF.

V and J are TRBV7-2 and TRBJ2-7, with D unclear. Germline values: CDR1 SGHTA, CDR2 FQGNSA. The CDR3 has 12 amino acids. V was clipped by 1 base and J by 1 base, with 2 bases between them. The CDR3 is CASSLVSYEQYF. CDR3 DNA sequence: TGTGCCAGCAGCTTAGTATCCTACGAGCAGTACTTC. The full variable domain, with the rest looked up from reference TRBV7-2 and TRBJ2-7, is GAGVSQSPSNKVTEKGKDVELRCDPISGHTALYWYRQSLGQGLEFLIYFQGNSAPDKSGLPSDRFSAERTGGSVSTLTIQRTQQEDSAVYLCASSLVSYEQYFGPGTRLTVT.

The J gene is TRBJ2-7, the V gene TRBV7-9; TRBD2 matches at 7 bases. The germline V gene encodes CDR1 SEHNR and CDR2 FQNEAQ (reference sequence). This CDR3 is 15 amino acids long. J was trimmed by 6 bases and V by 1 base; bases with no gene match: 9. CDR3 nucleotides: TGTGCCAGCAGCTTAGTTTCTAGCGGCGTTAGCGAGCAGTACTTC. Its translation is CASSLVSSGVSEQYF. The variable domain in full, completed from reference TRBV7-9 and TRBJ2-7, reads DTGVSQNPRHKITKRGQNVTFRCDPISEHNRLYWYRQTLGQGPEFLTYFQNEAQLEKSRLLSDRFSAERPKGSFSTLEIQRTEQGDSAMYLCASSLVSSGVSEQYFGPGTRLTVT.

Here the CDR3 DNA reads TGCGCCAGCAGCAAATTGACCGGGGGCTACGAGCAGTACTTC. It encodes CASSKLTGGYEQYF. The chain has TRBV5-1 and TRBJ2-7, with D possibly TRBD2 on 6 matching bases. Germline V gene sequence: CDR1 SGHRS, CDR2 YFSETQ. Trimming removed 4 bases at V and 3 bases at J, with 14 bases between. There are 14 residues in the CDR3.

A few counts support this clone. CDR3 coding DNA: TGTGCCAGCAGCACGCGCGAACCGACACAGAGCAACTATGGCTACACCTTC. This codes for CASSTREPTQSNYGYTF. The chain joins TRBV4-2 to TRBJ1-2; D not certain. Germline CDR1 reads LGHNA; CDR2 reads YNFKEQ. The CDR3 is made up of 17 amino acids. V was clipped by 5 bases and J by 2 bases, with 21 bases between them.

The genes are TRBV28 and TRBJ2-5; tentatively, D is TRBD1 (6 bases). Gene TRBJ2-7 matches the end of the DNA better, so the J call may be wrong. The CDR3 has 17 residues. Germline V lookup: CDR1 MDHEN, CDR2 SYDVKM. In DNA form, the CDR3 reads TGTGCCAGCAGTTCGGTTATTGGGACAAGAAACTCCTACGAGCAGTACTTC. It translates to CASSSVIGTRNSYEQYF.